This T cell receptor (beta chain) derives from a study of blood T cell repertoires in COVID-19. Background on the study: The United States, Italy and Spain provided the acute and convalescent COVID-19 samples. From T cells, B-cell-depleted T cells, or PBMCs came the material, which was cDNA or gDNA.

V lost 4 bases, J lost 8 bases, and 16 bases stayed unmatched. The germline CDR1 and CDR2 sequences are SQVTM and ANQGSEA. The CDR3 contains 16 residues. Seattle patient enrollment occurred during active infection, with longitudinal follow-up thereafter. Measured with immunoSEQ multiplex PCR; TCRdb has only the in-frame clones, and not every one. This sample has roughly 570,000 clones, with roughly nine tenths found just once. Sequenced input: peripheral blood. The sequence was obtained from a woman between 45 and 65 years old with COVID-19, enrolled during active disease. V gene TRBV29-1 combines with J gene TRBJ1-2, with TRBD1 identical over 10 bases. The DNA for the CDR3 is TGCAGCGTTGCCCCAAAACTCCGACAGGGGGCGCCGGGCTACACCTTC. This codes for CSVAPKLRQGAPGYTF.